These 6 T cell receptor beta chains were all obtained from the same sample, sequenced in a study of cytomegalovirus exposure and HLA in healthy donors. PCR primers comprised 60 Vbeta and 13 Jbeta primers. Method: immunoSEQ multiplex PCR; TCRdb's copy keeps in-frame clones and lacks some. The data hold about 150,000 clones, with roughly 80% observed a single time. What was sequenced was PBMCs. Receptors originate from a middle-aged man in good health and CMV-seropositive.

The CDR3 reads CASRTDGLAGAFGELFF. DNA of the CDR3: TGTGCCAGTAGGACAGACGGACTAGCGGGAGCTTTCGGGGAGCTGTTTTTT. V gene TRBV19 combines with J gene TRBJ2-2; 13 positions match TRBD2. This CDR3 contains 17 residues. The V segment lost 6 bases and the J segment 7 bases; nucleotides outside the gene matches: 11. From germline, CDR1 is LNHDA and CDR2 SQIVND (reference sequence).

The chain uses TRBV4-3 and TRBJ2-5, with 13 positions matching TRBD2. V trimming: 3 bases; J trimming: 4 bases; junction bases outside the gene matches: 2. The CDR3 runs 15 residues. The germline V gene has CDR1 LGHNA and CDR2 YSLEER. The CDR3 DNA reads as TGCGCCAGCAGCCATGGGACTAGCGGGACAGAGACCCAGTACTTC. It encodes CASSHGTSGTETQYF.

The rearrangement uses TRBV7-2 and TRBJ2-5; perhaps TRBD1 as D (5 bases). This CDR3 has 18 amino acids. From germline, CDR1 is SGHTA and CDR2 FQGNSA. The V end lost 5 bases, the J end lost 7 bases, and 29 bases lay between the germline ends. CDR3 in DNA: TGTGCCAGCAGCCCCAGGGTTAAGTTAACCCAGGAGAAGGGGACCCAGTACTTC. It codes for CASSPRVKLTQEKGTQYF.

The chain has TRBV6-1 and TRBJ1-1; maybe TRBD1 (5 bases). Per germline, CDR1 MNHNS and CDR2 SASEGT. V was cut by 4 bases and J by 0 bases, with 9 bases left in between. The length of the CDR3 is 14 residues. CDR3 bases: TGTGCCAGCAGTGGGGGGGACCTGAACACTGAAGCTTTCTTT. Protein sequence: CASSGGDLNTEAFF.

This chain joins TRBV15 and TRBJ2-1, with TRBD2 matching 10 bases. The CDR3 is made up of 15 amino acids. The V and J ends lost 8 bases and 8 bases, in that order; junction bases with no gene match: 12. The germline V gene has CDR1 LNHNV and CDR2 YYDKDF (reference sequence). The DNA for the CDR3 is TGTGCCACCGGACTTGAGCGGGAGGGAGGGTATGAGCAGTTCTTC. Translation: CATGLEREGGYEQFF.

The genes are TRBV12-5 and TRBJ2-7; TRBD2 matches at 9 bases. This CDR3 region has 13 residues. In germline, CDR1 is LGHNT, CDR2 FRNRAP. Trimming cost V 2 bases and J 7 bases; bases outside gene matches: 3. CDR3 amino acids: CASGLLAGVEQYF. Written as DNA, the CDR3 is TGTGCTAGTGGTTTGTTAGCGGGAGTTGAGCAGTACTTC.